The 21 T cell receptor beta chains in this list originate from one sample, sequenced in a study of blood T cell repertoires in COVID-19. Data came from immunoSEQ multiplex PCR; TCRdb stores just in-frame clones and leaves some out. The data hold 100,000 or so clones, with under 90% observed a single time. Sequencing was performed on peripheral blood. All receptors derive from an elderly man with acute or convalescent COVID-19.

The gene calls are TRBV20-1 and TRBJ1-5, with D possibly being TRBD1 (6 bases). The length of the CDR3 is 14 residues. The ends were cut back, 3 bases at V and 0 bases at J, with 9 bases in the middle. Germline loops: CDR1 DFQATT, CDR2 SNEGSKA (reference sequence). CDR3 sequence reads: CSASKGVSNQPQHF. The DNA of the CDR3 is TGCAGTGCTAGTAAGGGGGTTAGCAATCAGCCCCAGCATTTT.

The chain has TRBV3-1 (or the pseudogene TRBV3-2) and TRBJ2-3; the match to TRBD1 covers 8 bases. Germline V gene data show CDR1 as LGHDT and CDR2 as YNNKEL (reference sequence). V was pared by 2 bases and J by 4 bases, with 8 bases of the junction left unmatched. This CDR3 region has 16 residues. The CDR3 loop is CASSQTGGGNADTQYF. Written as DNA, the CDR3 is TGTGCCAGCAGCCAAACAGGGGGTGGAAATGCAGATACGCAGTATTTT.

The V and J genes are TRBV19 and TRBJ2-4, with TRBD1 matching over 8 bases. Germline CDR1 is LNHDA and CDR2 is SQIVND (reference sequence). V trimming: 1 base; J trimming: 6 bases; junction bases outside the gene matches: 5. There are 15 residues in the CDR3. The chain's CDR3 is CASSIAGDRLNIQYF. In DNA form, the CDR3 reads TGTGCCAGTAGTATAGCGGGGGACAGGTTAAACATTCAGTACTTC.

This clone has just one count. CDR3 sequence reads: CASSPYDRGAGEKLFF. The CDR3 DNA reads TGTGCCAGCTCACCATACGACAGGGGCGCCGGTGAAAAACTGTTTTTT. The rearrangement links TRBV18 to TRBJ1-4; TRBD1 matches 8 bases. The CDR3 is 16 amino acids. Per the germline V gene, CDR1 is KGHSH and CDR2 is LQKENI. J gave up 7 bases and V 2 bases, and 9 bases lay outside the gene matches. The full variable domain, rest sourced from reference TRBV18 and TRBJ1-4, is NAGVMQNPRHLVRRRGQEARLRCSPMKGHSHVYWYRQLPEEGLKFMVYLQKENIIDESGMPKERFSAEFPKEGPSILRIQQVVRGDSAAYFCASSPYDRGAGEKLFFGSGTQLSVL.

The chain carries TRBV29-1 and TRBJ2-5, with a tentative D call TRBD2 (6 bases). Trimming removed 3 bases at V and 2 bases at J, with 10 bases between. This CDR3 comprises 13 residues. CDR1 and CDR2 from the germline V gene are SQVTM and ANQGSEA. CDR3 sequence (DNA): TGCAGCGTTGAGGCGGGACGGCAAGAGACCCAGTACTTC. This sequence encodes CSVEAGRQETQYF.

This rearrangement joins TRBV15 to TRBJ1-5; 10 bases agree with TRBD1. The CDR3 is 14 amino acids. V shed 5 bases, J shed 2 bases, and the junction held 0 bases outside the gene matches. Germline lookup yields CDR1 LNHNV and CDR2 YYDKDF (reference sequence). The CDR3 region has the DNA TGTGCCACCAGCGGGACAGGGGGCAATCAGCCCCAGCATTTT. Translated, it gives CATSGTGGNQPQHF.

The chain joins TRBV2 to TRBJ1-4; D is undetermined. V lost 0 bases to trimming and J lost 7 bases, with 15 bases between them. The CDR3 loop spans 16 amino acids. Per germline, CDR1 SNHLY and CDR2 FYNNEI. CDR3 bases: TGTGCCAGCAGTGAAGCTCGGACCGGGAGGGCTGAAAAACTGTTTTTT. Residues: CASSEARTGRAEKLFF.

This chain joins TRBV12-3 or TRBV12-4 and TRBJ1-4; D may be TRBD1 (5 bases). The CDR3 spans 13 residues. The ends were cut back, 8 bases at V and 7 bases at J, with 14 bases in the middle. The CDR3 region has the DNA TGTGCCAGCGGAAGGGGTAGGGGTGAAAAACTGTTTTTT. Its protein is CASGRGRGEKLFF.

This chain uses TRBV2 with TRBJ1-6, with TRBD1 matching over 9 bases. This CDR3 has 13 residues. V dropped 7 bases and J dropped 8; count of bases not matched to a gene: 3. CDR1 is SNHLY, CDR2 FYNNEI, per germline. The CDR3 loop reads CASNDRGDSPLHF. CDR3 DNA: TGTGCCAGCAACGACAGGGGGGATTCACCCCTCCACTTT.

This sequence joins TRBV5-1 and TRBJ1-3; D unclear. Germline assignment: CDR1 SGHRS and CDR2 YFSETQ. This CDR3 comprises 15 residues. The ends were cut back, 0 bases at V and 4 bases at J, with 11 bases in the middle. CDR3 in amino acids: CASSLGVERGNTIYF. CDR3 nucleotide sequence: TGCGCCAGCAGCTTGGGGGTTGAGCGAGGAAACACCATATATTTT.

This clone appeared a single time. The chain links TRBV3-1 (or the pseudogene TRBV3-2) to TRBJ1-2; 8 nucleotides match TRBD1. V lost 2 bases and J lost 2; bases outside the gene matches: 10. This CDR3 contains 17 residues. Germline CDR1 reads LGHDT; CDR2 reads YNNKEL (reference sequence). CDR3 coding DNA: TGTGCCAGCAGCCAATCATACATCAGGGGGCGCAACTATGGCTACACCTTC. Its translation is CASSQSYIRGRNYGYTF.

The genes are TRBV30 and TRBJ2-6, with TRBD2 as a possible D gene (7 bases). Trimming stripped 0 bases from V and 2 bases from J, with 14 bases between. The germline V gene encodes CDR1 GTSNPN and CDR2 SVGIG (reference sequence). This CDR3 is built from 17 residues. The CDR3 DNA sequence: TGTGCCTGGAGTGTACTGGGGAGGGGGACTGGGGCCAACGTCCTGACTTTC. This encodes CAWSVLGRGTGANVLTF. Drawing the rest from reference TRBV30 and TRBJ2-6, the complete variable domain is SQTIHQWPATLVQPVGSPLSLECTVEGTSNPNLYWYRQAAGRGLQLLFYSVGIGQISSEVPQNLSASRPQDRQFILSSKKLLLSDSGFYLCAWSVLGRGTGANVLTFGAGSRLTVL.

This clone was counted a single time. This sequence joins TRBV29-1 and TRBJ2-3; a possible D gene is TRBD1 (6 bases). The CDR3 length is 13 residues. CDR1 is SQVTM, CDR2 ANQGSEA, per germline. The V and J ends lost 6 bases and 0 bases respectively, with 10 bases between them. CDR3 amino acids: CSVEQGSTDTQYF. DNA for the CDR3: TGCAGCGTCGAACAGGGTAGCACAGATACGCAGTATTTT.

The V gene is TRBV5-5, the J gene TRBJ1-4; D might be TRBD1 (6 bases). This CDR3 has 14 residues. The V gene's germline CDR1 is SGHKS and CDR2 YYEKEE (reference sequence). Trimming left V 4 bases short and J 7 bases short, with 14 bases between. In DNA form, the CDR3 reads TGTGCCAGCAGCGGGACATGGGGAAGTGAAAAACTGTTTTTT. Translated: CASSGTWGSEKLFF.

Only a few counts were recorded for this clone. The V gene is TRBV2, the J gene TRBJ1-1; perhaps TRBD1 as D (5 bases). V was shortened by 5 bases and J by 0 bases, with 10 bases between the two germline ends. Germline V gene lookup returns CDR1 SNHLY and CDR2 FYNNEI. The CDR3 runs to 14 residues. The DNA for the CDR3 is TGTGCCAGCAGTCAACAGGCAATGAACACTGAAGCTTTCTTT. It translates to CASSQQAMNTEAFF.

J is TRBJ1-5 and V is TRBV18; a weak D match, TRBD1 (5 bases). The CDR3 has 15 residues. V was cut by 1 base and J by 7 bases, with 14 bases left in between. The germline V gene has CDR1 KGHSH and CDR2 LQKENI. CDR3 in amino acids: CASSPQGLKLQPQHF. The DNA for the CDR3 is TGTGCCAGCTCACCACAGGGGCTAAAATTACAGCCCCAGCATTTT.

The V call is TRBV18, the J call TRBJ1-5; D not certain. The V gene lost 6 bases and the J gene lost 0 bases, with 9 bases spanning the gap. Germline values: CDR1 KGHSH, CDR2 LQKENI. CDR3 length: 14 amino acids. The CDR3 loop is CASSPDYSNQPQHF. CDR3 DNA: TGTGCCAGCTCGCCTGACTATAGCAATCAGCCCCAGCATTTT.

The V and J genes are TRBV3-1 (or the pseudogene TRBV3-2) and TRBJ2-5; the match to TRBD2 covers 11 bases. The CDR3 has 15 amino acids. J was trimmed by 5 bases and V by 3 bases; bases with no gene match: 5. Germline CDR1 is LGHDT and CDR2 is YNNKEL (reference sequence). The CDR3 coding sequence is TGTGCCAGCAGCCATTTAGCGGGAGGGCCGGAGACCCAGTACTTC. Encoded protein: CASSHLAGGPETQYF.

In this sample, this clone turned up a few times. The chain joins TRBV5-8 to TRBJ1-1; D remains unclear. V gave up 2 bases and J gave up 1 base, with 6 bases separating them. Germline V gene lookup returns CDR1 SGHTS and CDR2 YDEGEE. CDR3 length equals 13 residues. The CDR3 sequence is CASSFSRNTEAFF. The CDR3 DNA reads as TGTGCCAGCAGCTTTTCCCGGAACACTGAAGCTTTCTTT.

V and J are TRBV18 and TRBJ2-3; TRBD1 matches 8 bases. CDR3 length equals 15 residues. After removal of 3 bases from V and 3 bases from J, the junction contained 5 bases not matched to a gene. CDR1 is KGHSH and CDR2 is LQKENI in the germline V gene. The CDR3, as DNA: TGTGCCAGCTCACCCGGACAGGGATATACAGATACGCAGTATTTT. Encoded protein: CASSPGQGYTDTQYF.

The chain uses TRBV5-1 and TRBJ2-7; the D gene is possibly TRBD1 (5 bases). Germline loops: CDR1 SGHRS, CDR2 YFSETQ. V lost 0 bases and J lost 1, with 11 bases in between. The CDR3 consists of 15 residues. CDR3: CASSLGAGLSYEQYF. DNA for the CDR3: TGCGCCAGCAGCTTGGGGGCAGGGCTATCCTACGAGCAGTACTTC. The entire variable domain, with the rest obtained from reference TRBV5-1 and TRBJ2-7, is as follows: KAGVTQTPRYLIKTRGQQVTLSCSPISGHRSVSWYQQTPGQGLQFLFEYFSETQRNKGNFPGRFSGRQFSNSRSEMNVSTLELGDSALYLCASSLGAGLSYEQYFGPGTRLTVT.